One and the same sample provided the 27 T cell receptor beta chains below, sequenced in a study of blood T cell repertoires in COVID-19. The protocol was immunoSEQ multiplex PCR, while the TCRdb copy is restricted to in-frame clones and leaves out a portion. The top ten hold 1.4% of the sample, which has 390,000 or so clones, just over 85% seen once. Sequencing was done on a sample of peripheral blood. Source of these receptors: a woman aged 25 to 39 with active or convalescent COVID-19.

The gene calls are TRBV4-2 and TRBJ2-2; TRBD2 aligns across 8 bases. Trimming at V came to 4 bases and at J to 2 bases, leaving 6 bases not matched to a gene. Germline CDR1 reads LGHNA; CDR2 reads YNFKEQ. The CDR3 is made up of 16 amino acids. CDR3 bases: TGTGCCAGCAGCCCTCAGACTAGCGCTAACACCGGGGAGCTGTTTTTT. It encodes CASSPQTSANTGELFF.

V is TRBV6-6 and J is TRBJ1-4, with D perhaps matching TRBD1 (5 bases). The germline CDR1 and CDR2 sequences are MNHNY and SVGAGI (reference sequence). V gave up 5 bases and J gave up 7 bases, with 23 bases separating them. The length of the CDR3 is 17 residues. The CDR3 reads CASSQPPTRVDGEKLFF. For the CDR3, the DNA is TGTGCCAGCAGTCAACCCCCCACCAGGGTCGACGGTGAAAAACTGTTTTTT.

The genes are TRBV30 and TRBJ2-1; 7 bases align to TRBD2. The J segment lost 10 bases and the V segment lost 1 base, leaving 10 bases of the junction unmatched. Germline values: CDR1 GTSNPN, CDR2 SVGIG (reference sequence). The CDR3 length is 14 residues. CDR3 nucleotide sequence: TGTGCCTGGAGTGCCAGCGGGATGAGGGACGAGCAGTTCTTC. Protein: CAWSASGMRDEQFF.

The sample holds a few counts of this clone. The chain joins TRBV10-2 to TRBJ1-5; 7 nucleotides line up with TRBD1. V lost 0 bases to trimming and J lost 7 bases; unmatched junction nucleotides: 6. The CDR3 runs to 15 residues. The V gene's germline CDR1 is WSHSY and CDR2 SAAADI. This chain's CDR3 is CASSESVGDRQPQHF. The CDR3 bases are TGCGCCAGCAGTGAGTCAGTGGGGGACAGACAGCCCCAGCATTTT.

The J gene is TRBJ2-2, the V gene TRBV18, with 9 bases that match TRBD1. Germline CDR1 reads KGHSH; CDR2 reads LQKENI. The CDR3 is made up of 15 amino acids. V lost 6 bases and J lost 3; bases outside the gene matches: 5. CDR3 DNA sequence: TGTGCCAGCTCGTCCTGGACAGGGGACACCGGGGAGCTGTTTTTT. Translation gives CASSSWTGDTGELFF.

V and J are TRBV5-1 and TRBJ2-1, with TRBD2 identical over 13 bases. This CDR3 is built from 18 residues. Germline V gene data show CDR1 as SGHRS and CDR2 as YFSETQ. V lost 4 bases to trimming and J lost 0 bases; unmatched junction nucleotides: 7. Here the CDR3 DNA reads TGCGCCAGCAGCCCCAGGACTAGCGGGGGCTTCTCCTACAATGAGCAGTTCTTC. This sequence encodes CASSPRTSGGFSYNEQFF.

The DNA of the CDR3 is TGTGCCAGCAGTCTAAGCGAGAATTCACCCCTCCACTTT. As protein: CASSLSENSPLHF. This chain uses TRBV3-1 (or the pseudogene TRBV3-2) with TRBJ1-6; no definite D call. The CDR3 sequence is 13 residues long. V was shortened by 6 bases and J by 7 bases, with 10 bases between the two germline ends. Germline CDR1 is LGHDT and CDR2 is YNNKEL (reference sequence).

This chain uses TRBV2 with TRBJ1-1, with TRBD1 as a possible D gene (6 bases). From germline, CDR1 is SNHLY and CDR2 FYNNEI. This CDR3 contains 12 residues. Trimming shortened V by 7 bases and J by 10 bases, and 16 bases separated the two germline ends. CDR3 sequence: CASMGQVLGAFF. CDR3 DNA: TGTGCCAGCATGGGACAAGTCCTAGGAGCTTTCTTT.

J is TRBJ1-3 and V is TRBV6-1; D is undetermined. The V and J ends lost 1 base and 4 bases respectively, with 8 bases between them. CDR1 and CDR2 from the germline V gene are MNHNS and SASEGT. The length of the CDR3 is 14 residues. DNA of the CDR3: TGTGCCAGCAGTGAAGTCACGGGAGGAAACACCATATATTTT. This gives the protein CASSEVTGGNTIYF.

The V and J genes are TRBV10-2 and TRBJ1-1, with D possibly matching TRBD1 (6 bases). Germline V gene sequence: CDR1 WSHSY, CDR2 SAAADI. The germline V and J ends were trimmed by 5 bases and 2 bases, with 15 bases remaining between them. The CDR3 sequence is 15 residues long. The CDR3 spells CASSTLGQGNTEAFF. The CDR3 DNA is TGCGCCAGCAGTACTTTGGGACAAGGAAACACTGAAGCTTTCTTT.

V is TRBV5-1 and J is TRBJ1-4; a possible D gene is TRBD1 (6 bases). The CDR3 consists of 14 residues. V lost 7 bases and J 3 bases, leaving 13 bases between the germline ends. Germline V CDR1 and CDR2: SGHRS, YFSETQ. The CDR3 protein is CASSLKGANEKLFF. CDR3 DNA sequence: TGCGCCAGCTCCCTTAAGGGGGCTAATGAAAAACTGTTTTTT. The variable domain in full, completed from reference TRBV5-1 and TRBJ1-4, reads KAGVTQTPRYLIKTRGQQVTLSCSPISGHRSVSWYQQTPGQGLQFLFEYFSETQRNKGNFPGRFSGRQFSNSRSEMNVSTLELGDSALYLCASSLKGANEKLFFGSGTQLSVL.

This clone was found a few times. The rearrangement uses TRBV5-1 and TRBJ2-1, with 11 bases fitting TRBD2. Unmatched junction bases numbered 5, after V lost 0 bases and J lost 0 bases. Germline V gene lookup returns CDR1 SGHRS and CDR2 YFSETQ. There are 18 residues in the CDR3. The CDR3, as DNA: TGCGCCAGCAGCTTGGGGCTAGCGGGAGGTCACTCCTACAATGAGCAGTTCTTC. Translating gives CASSLGLAGGHSYNEQFF.

This rearrangement joins TRBV27 to TRBJ2-1; 14 bases line up with TRBD2. After removal of 5 bases from V and 3 bases from J, the junction contained 6 bases not matched to a gene. The germline V gene has CDR1 MNHEY and CDR2 SMNVEV (reference sequence). The CDR3 totals 17 residues. The CDR3 is CASSLGTSGRVYNEQFF. Written as DNA, the CDR3 is TGTGCCAGCAGTCTCGGGACTAGCGGGAGAGTCTACAATGAGCAGTTCTTC.

V usage is TRBV3-1 (or the pseudogene TRBV3-2) and J usage is TRBJ2-3, with a tentative D call TRBD1 (5 bases). The germline gives CDR1 LGHDT, CDR2 YNNKEL (reference sequence). Trimming removed 0 bases at V and 0 bases at J, with 13 bases between. The CDR3 contains 17 residues. CDR3 nucleotide sequence: TGTGCCAGCAGCCAAGATCTTGGGGCTAGAAGCACAGATACGCAGTATTTT. Translation gives CASSQDLGARSTDTQYF.

The chain carries TRBV7-2 and TRBJ2-7; the match to TRBD2 covers 13 bases. V shed 3 bases, J shed 3 bases, and the junction held 11 bases outside the gene matches. The CDR3 contains 18 residues. Germline CDR1 is SGHTA and CDR2 is FQGNSA. The CDR3 DNA reads as TGTGCCAGCAGCTTGGGACTAGCGGGACCAAAACCAAACTACGAGCAGTACTTC. Translating it yields CASSLGLAGPKPNYEQYF.

V usage is TRBV11-2 and J usage is TRBJ2-3, with TRBD2 identical over 8 bases. The CDR3 extends over 17 amino acids. Germline-derived CDR1 and CDR2 are SGHAT and FQNNGV. J lost 6 bases, V lost 2 bases, and 13 bases had no gene match. The chain's CDR3 is CASSLRGGLLAADTQYF. Written as DNA, the CDR3 is TGTGCCAGCAGCTTACGGGGGGGACTACTAGCGGCGGATACGCAGTATTTT.

The V and J genes are TRBV20-1 and TRBJ1-6; D is possibly TRBD1 (5 bases). The germline V and J ends were trimmed by 3 bases and 5 bases, with 11 bases remaining between them. CDR3 size: 14 residues. Germline V gene lookup returns CDR1 DFQATT and CDR2 SNEGSKA (reference sequence). The CDR3 loop reads CSASPGTNNSPLHF. DNA for the CDR3: TGCAGTGCTAGTCCCGGGACTAATAATTCACCCCTCCACTTT.

The chain uses TRBV7-8 and TRBJ1-2; 7 bases align to TRBD1. The CDR3 length is 14 residues. J gave up 8 bases and V 3 bases, and 9 bases lay outside the gene matches. Germline V CDR1 and CDR2: SGHVS, FQNEAQ. The CDR3 sequence: CASSFSGGREGYTF. In DNA form, the CDR3 reads TGTGCCAGCAGCTTTTCAGGGGGGCGCGAAGGCTACACCTTC.

The V and J genes are TRBV7-2 and TRBJ1-2; D gene uncertain. The CDR3 spans 14 residues. CDR1 is SGHTA, CDR2 FQGNSA, per germline. Trimming removed 1 base from V and 2 bases from J, with 8 bases in between. This chain's CDR3 is CASSLVDGNYGYTF. CDR3 in DNA: TGTGCCAGCAGCTTAGTTGACGGGAACTATGGCTACACCTTC.

The V and J genes are TRBV27 and TRBJ2-7; TRBD1 aligns across 7 bases. CDR1 is MNHEY and CDR2 is SMNVEV in the germline V gene (reference sequence). The CDR3 is 15 residues long. J lost 4 bases, V lost 5 bases, and 11 bases had no gene match. CDR3 sequence: CASSPSRQGKYEQYF. Written as DNA, the CDR3 is TGTGCCAGCAGTCCCTCCCGACAGGGTAAATACGAGCAGTACTTC.

V is TRBV4-1 and J is TRBJ2-1; TRBD1 matches at 12 bases. Germline V gene lookup returns CDR1 MGHRA and CDR2 YSYEKL. The CDR3 is made up of 16 amino acids. V gave up 3 bases and J gave up 8 bases; unmatched junction bases: 8. Written as DNA, the CDR3 is TGCGCCAGCAGCCAGGGTACCGGGACAGGGGGCGATGAGCAGTTCTTC. Translated: CASSQGTGTGGDEQFF.

The J gene is TRBJ2-1, the V gene TRBV27; maybe TRBD2 (5 bases). Germline CDR1 and CDR2: MNHEY and SMNVEV (reference sequence). Trimming took off 3 bases at V and 7 bases at J, with 13 bases between the two ends. The CDR3 totals 14 residues. In DNA form, the CDR3 reads TGTGCCAGCAGTTTGGGGTTGGGCGGGAATGAGCAGTTCTTC. It codes for CASSLGLGGNEQFF.

The rearrangement joins TRBV6-5 to TRBJ2-7; possibly TRBD2 for D (5 bases). CDR3 size: 15 residues. Trimming took off 0 bases at V and 3 bases at J, with 12 bases between the two ends. Looked up from germline, CDR1 is MNHEY and CDR2 is SVGAGI. CDR3: CASSYSPSSYYEQYF. The CDR3 bases are TGTGCCAGCAGTTACTCTCCTAGCTCTTACTACGAGCAGTACTTC.

The chain uses TRBV15 and TRBJ1-3; TRBD1 matches 9 bases. CDR1 and CDR2 from the germline V gene are LNHNV and YYDKDF (reference sequence). V dropped 6 bases and J dropped 0; count of bases not matched to a gene: 9. The CDR3 is 17 amino acids. CDR3: CATRGGQGPFSGNTIYF. Written as DNA, the CDR3 is TGTGCCACCAGAGGGGGACAGGGCCCTTTCTCTGGAAACACCATATATTTT.

The rearrangement uses TRBV5-8 and TRBJ1-4; D possibly corresponds to TRBD1 (6 bases). This CDR3 is 16 amino acids long. The germline V and J ends were trimmed by 0 bases and 6 bases, with 15 bases remaining between them. Germline V lookup: CDR1 SGHTS, CDR2 YDEGEE. The CDR3 loop reads CASSLGLRGDDEKLFF. CDR3 DNA: TGTGCCAGCAGCTTGGGTCTCAGGGGAGATGATGAAAAACTGTTTTTT.

This chain links TRBV10-3 with TRBJ1-1, with D perhaps TRBD1 (5 bases). In germline, CDR1 is ENHRY, CDR2 SYGVKD. The CDR3 consists of 13 residues. Trimming took off 11 bases at V and 0 bases at J, with 13 bases between the two ends. The DNA of the CDR3 is TGTGCCGCAGGGTATAGTATGAACACTGAAGCTTTCTTT. It encodes CAAGYSMNTEAFF.

The V and J genes are TRBV11-2 and TRBJ1-5; D not resolved. This CDR3 is 12 amino acids long. The V and J ends lost 5 bases and 4 bases respectively, with 6 bases between them. The germline V gene has CDR1 SGHAT and CDR2 FQNNGV. CDR3 amino acids: CASSQNNQPQHF. CDR3 DNA sequence: TGTGCCAGCAGCCAGAATAATCAGCCCCAGCATTTT.